These T cell receptor beta chains were read from a single sample in a study of siplizumab effects on memory and regulatory T cells. TCRdb's copy holds only in-frame clones and misses some; the assay was immunoSEQ multiplex PCR. In the table there are about 120,000 clones, roughly 94% of which are singletons. Sample: non-Treg CD4+ T cells sorted from blood. Source of these receptors: a human donor in good health. Both conserved end residues are part of each CDR3. The order of the fields is V gene, clone size, J gene, D gene, CDR3 protein, CDR3 DNA. The D gene is left open where the match is weak. Size values are once, few and many counts, or a class for expanded clones, and some rows have none.

>TRBV5-6|.|TRBJ2-5|TRBD1
CASSPQYATGLETQYF
TGTGCCAGCAGCCCACAATACGCGACAGGGTTAGAGACCCAGTACTTC
>TRBV7-8|.|TRBJ1-6|.
CASSLVVVYNSPLHF
TGTGCCAGCAGCTTAGTGGTTGTCTATAATTCACCCCTCCACTTT
>TRBV6-5|few|TRBJ2-7|TRBD2
CASRPSGGDYEQYF
TGTGCCAGCAGGCCTAGCGGGGGGGACTACGAGCAGTACTTC
>TRBV5-1|.|TRBJ1-4|TRBD1
CASSLTRTGGLNEKLFF
TGCGCCAGCAGCTTGACCCGGACAGGGGGCCTTAATGAAAAACTGTTTTTT
>TRBV7-2|.|TRBJ1-2|.
CASNTPWGSGGYGYTF
TGTGCCAGCAACACTCCTTGGGGCAGTGGGGGCTATGGCTACACCTTC
>TRBV27|.|TRBJ1-1|TRBD1
CASSIFTGGEAFF
TGTGCCAGCAGTATTTTTACAGGGGGAGAAGCTTTCTTT
>TRBV9|once|TRBJ2-3|TRBD2
CASSLGTKLAADTQYF
TGTGCCAGCAGCCTGGGGACTAAATTGGCTGCAGATACGCAGTATTTT
>TRBV11-3|.|TRBJ1-1|TRBD1
CASSQTGGVTEAFF
TGTGCCAGCAGCCAGACAGGGGGCGTCACTGAAGCTTTCTTT
>TRBV5-1|once|TRBJ2-3|.
CASSLRLGSTDTQYF
TGCGCCAGCAGCTTGCGGCTGGGGAGTACAGATACGCAGTATTTT
>TRBV30|.|TRBJ2-1|.
CAYGYSQANEQFF
TGTGCCTACGGGTACAGCCAAGCCAATGAGCAGTTCTTC
>TRBV2|.|TRBJ1-2|.
CASTDYGYTF
TGTGCCAGCACCGACTATGGCTACACCTTC
>TRBV13|.|TRBJ1-1|.
CASSPPRGTEAFF
TGTGCCAGCAGTCCACCCAGGGGAACTGAAGCTTTCTTT
>TRBV9|.|TRBJ2-2|.
CASSVVPGGLNTGELFF
TGTGCCAGCAGCGTAGTCCCCGGGGGGCTGAACACCGGGGAGCTGTTTTTT
>TRBV6-1|.|TRBJ1-2|.
CASSEDFVRQGGYTF
TGTGCCAGCAGTGAAGACTTTGTGCGTCAGGGCGGCTACACCTTC
>TRBV11-2|.|TRBJ2-5|TRBD2
CASSPRLRLAGSQETQYF
TGTGCCAGCAGCCCCCGTCTACGTCTAGCGGGTTCCCAAGAGACCCAGTACTTC
>TRBV23-1|once|TRBJ2-7|.
CASSQPGPPTASSYEQYF
TGCGCCAGCAGTCAACCGGGCCCTCCAACAGCTAGCTCCTACGAGCAGTACTTC
>TRBV6-1|.|TRBJ1-3|.
CASQTLSGNTIYF
TGTGCCAGCCAGACACTCTCTGGAAACACCATATATTTT
>TRBV5-1|.|TRBJ1-1|TRBD1
CASSSRDRGVTEAFF
TGCGCCAGCAGCTCCCGGGACAGGGGTGTGACTGAAGCTTTCTTT
>TRBV7-2|.|TRBJ1-5|.
CASSSGRKNQPQHF
TGTGCCAGCAGCTCTGGACGGAAGAATCAGCCCCAGCATTTT
>TRBV7-2|.|TRBJ2-7|TRBD2
CASSLGASGGYEQYF
TGTGCCAGCAGCCTAGGGGCTAGCGGCGGCTACGAGCAGTACTTC
>TRBV30|.|TRBJ1-2|.
CAWILRADGGYTF
TGTGCCTGGATTCTCAGGGCGGACGGGGGCTACACCTTC
>TRBV19|many|TRBJ1-1|.
CASEDRVNTEAFF
TGTGCCAGTGAGGACAGAGTGAACACTGAAGCTTTCTTT
>TRBV6-5|.|TRBJ1-2|.
CASSRRDWDGYTF
TGTGCCAGCAGTCGCCGGGACTGGGATGGCTACACCTTC
>TRBV6-5|.|TRBJ1-2|.
CASSRTAGYGYTF
TGTGCCAGCAGCCGGACGGCTGGCTATGGCTACACCTTC
>TRBV7-9|.|TRBJ2-7|.
CASSLAGPYEQYF
TGTGCCAGCAGCCTAGCTGGTCCTTACGAGCAGTACTTC
>TRBV6-1|.|TRBJ1-1|.
CASSEAPGVRTEAFF
TGTGCCAGCAGTGAAGCCCCAGGGGTCCGTACTGAAGCTTTCTTT
>TRBV5-6|.|TRBJ2-7|TRBD1
CASSLGGQEYF
TGTGCCAGCAGCTTGGGGGGACAGGAGTACTTC
>TRBV5-4|.|TRBJ1-1|.
CASSLDASLNTEAFF
TGTGCCAGCAGCTTGGACGCCTCCTTGAACACTGAAGCTTTCTTT
>TRBV6-4|.|TRBJ1-2|.
CASSETGDYGYTF
TGTGCCAGCAGTGAGACAGGAGACTATGGCTACACCTTC
>TRBV5-1|.|TRBJ2-5|.
CASSLTVTIQETQYF
TGCGCCAGCAGCTTGACGGTTACAATCCAAGAGACCCAGTACTTC